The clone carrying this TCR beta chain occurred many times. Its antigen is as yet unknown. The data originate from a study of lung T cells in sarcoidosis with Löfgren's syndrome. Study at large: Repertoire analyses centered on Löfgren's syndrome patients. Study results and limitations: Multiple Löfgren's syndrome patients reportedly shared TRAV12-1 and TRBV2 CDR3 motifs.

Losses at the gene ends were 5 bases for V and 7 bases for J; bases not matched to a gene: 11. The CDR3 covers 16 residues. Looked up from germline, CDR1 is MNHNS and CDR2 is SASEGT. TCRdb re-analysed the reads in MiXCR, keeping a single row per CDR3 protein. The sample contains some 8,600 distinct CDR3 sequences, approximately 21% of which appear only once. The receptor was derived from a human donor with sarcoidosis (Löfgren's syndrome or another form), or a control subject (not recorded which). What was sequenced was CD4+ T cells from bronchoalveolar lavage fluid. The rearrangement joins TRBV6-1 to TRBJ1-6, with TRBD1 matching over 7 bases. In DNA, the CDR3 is TGTGCCAGCAGTTCCCCACGACAGGGTCGAAATTCACCCCTCCACTTT. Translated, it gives CASSSPRQGRNSPLHF.